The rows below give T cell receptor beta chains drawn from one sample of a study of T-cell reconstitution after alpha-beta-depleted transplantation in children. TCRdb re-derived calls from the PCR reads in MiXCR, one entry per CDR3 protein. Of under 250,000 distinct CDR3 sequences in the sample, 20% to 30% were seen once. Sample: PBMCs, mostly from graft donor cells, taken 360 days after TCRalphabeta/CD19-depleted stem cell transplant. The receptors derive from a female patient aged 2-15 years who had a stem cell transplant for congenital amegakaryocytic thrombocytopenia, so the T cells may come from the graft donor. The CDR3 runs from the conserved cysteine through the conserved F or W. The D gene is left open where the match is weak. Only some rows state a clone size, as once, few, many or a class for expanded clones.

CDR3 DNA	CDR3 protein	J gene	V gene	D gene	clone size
TGTGCCAGCAGCCAAGATGGCAGGGGCGGAAAACTGTTTTTT	CASSQDGRGGKLFF	TRBJ1-4	TRBV4-2	.	many
TGTGCCAGTAGTATCTCGAGGGGGCGGAACACTGAAGCTTTCTTT	CASSISRGRNTEAFF	TRBJ1-1	TRBV19	TRBD1	.
TGCAGCTATCTAGCGGGAGGATCCGGGGAGCTGTTTTTT	CSYLAGGSGELFF	TRBJ2-2	TRBV29-1	TRBD2	few
TGTGCCAGCAGCGTAGTGCCTGCATATGGCTACACCTTC	CASSVVPAYGYTF	TRBJ1-2	TRBV9	.	.
TGCAGTGCTAGAGAAAATAGCGGGAGGGCCGTAAGGCAGTTCTTC	CSARENSGRAVRQFF	TRBJ2-1	TRBV20-1	TRBD2	few
TGTGCCAGCAGCTTCTCTAGACAGGGGACGAACACCGGGGAGCTGTTTTTT	CASSFSRQGTNTGELFF	TRBJ2-2	TRBV7-8	TRBD1	few
TGCGCCAGCAGCTTGGCAGGACTAGCGGGGTTCCCCACAGATACGCAGTATTTT	CASSLAGLAGFPTDTQYF	TRBJ2-3	TRBV5-1	TRBD2	few
TGTGCCAGACCCCGGGAGCTAGCTATCCACGGGGAGCTGTTTTTT	CARPRELAIHGELFF	TRBJ2-2	TRBV7-2	.	few
TGTGCCATCACGAGGGACCAGGGCACTGAAGCTTTCTTT	CAITRDQGTEAFF	TRBJ1-1	TRBV10-3	.	.
TGCGCCAGCAGCTTGGAAATCCGTGCTAGCGGGGGGAGGGGCAATGAGCAGTTCTTC	CASSLEIRASGGRGNEQFF	TRBJ2-1	TRBV5-1	TRBD2	.